Below, 2 T cell receptor beta chains from the same sample are listed, as sequenced in a study of T cell repertoires in cytomegalovirus infection. TCRdb re-analysed the reads in MiXCR, keeping a single row per CDR3 protein. Among fewer than 1,000,000 distinct CDR3 sequences, 25% to 40% were seen once, and the ten largest hold 10% to 15%. Their antigens remain unidentified. This specimen consisted of cultured CD8+ T cells from PBMCs, obtained from culture after CMV antigen stimulation. The receptors here all came from a human donor in good health (CMV status not recorded). Some clones in this sample may be carry-over from other donors' samples.

This chain links TRBV15 with TRBJ2-3; 7 bases match TRBD1. The ends lost 5 bases at V and 4 bases at J; junction bases unmatched: 6. Per the germline V gene, CDR1 is LNHNV and CDR2 is YYDKDF (reference sequence). This CDR3 spans 14 amino acids. CDR3 nucleotide sequence: TGTGCCACCAGCGGGGGACAGTACGCAGATACGCAGTATTTT. Its protein is CATSGGQYADTQYF.

V usage is TRBV14 and J usage is TRBJ2-6; maybe TRBD2 (7 bases). The CDR3 has 17 residues. The germline gives CDR1 SGHDN, CDR2 FVKESK. The V and J ends lost 0 bases and 3 bases respectively, with 12 bases between them. The chain's CDR3 is CASSQDKGGLGANVLTF. The CDR3 DNA follows: TGTGCCAGCAGCCAAGACAAGGGGGGGCTTGGGGCCAACGTCCTGACTTTC.